These 15 T cell receptor beta chains share one sample of origin, sequenced in a study of T cell changes during pregnancy in multiple sclerosis. Using immunoSEQ multiplex PCR, the repertoire was profiled, and TCRdb retains in-frame clones only, with some absent. The repertoire has roughly 57,000 clones, roughly nine tenths of them found once; the top ten carry around 2.3%. Sequenced material: peripheral blood, taken in the first trimester of pregnancy. The receptors derive from a female donor with multiple sclerosis, enrolled in a pregnancy study.

J is TRBJ2-7 and V is TRBV27, with unresolved D. Germline CDR1 reads MNHEY; CDR2 reads SMNVEV (reference sequence). Trimming shortened V by 6 bases and J by 0 bases, and 9 bases separated the two germline ends. The CDR3 has 13 residues. This CDR3 is CASREIGSYEQYF. CDR3 nucleotides: TGTGCCAGCAGGGAGATCGGCTCCTACGAGCAGTACTTC.

The chain uses TRBV7-3 and TRBJ2-5; 9 positions match TRBD2. The CDR3 contains 16 residues. Unmatched junction bases numbered 4, after V lost 0 bases and J lost 2 bases. CDR1 is SGHTA, CDR2 FQGTGA, per germline. The CDR3 DNA is TGTGCCAGCAGCTTAACTAGCGGGGGTACTCAAGAGACCCAGTACTTC. Translating gives CASSLTSGGTQETQYF.

This chain connects TRBV5-1 to TRBJ2-7; TRBD1 is a possible D gene (6 bases). The CDR3 sequence is 15 residues long. Germline-derived CDR1 and CDR2 are SGHRS and YFSETQ. Trimming pared 2 bases from V and 1 base from J, leaving 13 bases between. The CDR3 DNA reads as TGCGCCAGCAGCTTCGGGCAGGGGCGTTCCTACGAGCAGTACTTC. This translates into CASSFGQGRSYEQYF.

CDR3 residues: CASSEGDNHNSPLHF. Here the CDR3 DNA reads TGTGCCAGCAGTGAGGGGGACAACCATAATTCACCCCTCCACTTT. The V gene is TRBV6-1, the J gene TRBJ1-6, with D tentatively TRBD1 (6 bases). Trimming stripped 3 bases from V and 5 bases from J, with 11 bases between. CDR3 length equals 15 residues. Per germline, CDR1 MNHNS and CDR2 SASEGT.

The chain recombines TRBV6-1 with TRBJ2-1, with a possible D match to TRBD2 (6 bases). CDR1 MNHNS and CDR2 SASEGT come from the germline V gene. Trimming left V 4 bases short and J 9 bases short, with 22 bases between. This CDR3 has 16 residues. The CDR3 region has the DNA TGTGCCAGCAGTGGGGGGGAGGAAGTCTCGGTGGGTGAGCAGTTCTTC. It translates to CASSGGEEVSVGEQFF.

The gene calls are TRBV18 and TRBJ1-1, with TRBD1 identical over 8 bases. The junction had 1 base not matched to a gene; V was cut back by 3 bases and J by 1 base. CDR3 length equals 14 residues. Germline assignment: CDR1 KGHSH and CDR2 LQKENI. The chain's CDR3 is CASSPDRANTEAFF. CDR3 sequence (DNA): TGTGCCAGCTCACCGGACAGGGCGAACACTGAAGCTTTCTTT.

This clone appeared once. This rearrangement joins TRBV10-3 to TRBJ1-2; TRBD1 aligns across 9 bases. The germline V gene encodes CDR1 ENHRY and CDR2 SYGVKD. This CDR3 is built from 12 residues. The junction had 4 bases not matched to a gene; V was cut back by 6 bases and J by 8 bases. The DNA for the CDR3 is TGTGCCATCAGGGGACAGGGAGAGGGCTACACCTTC. It is translated as CAIRGQGEGYTF.

The chain joins TRBV9 to TRBJ2-3, with 8 bases that match TRBD1. Germline V CDR1 and CDR2: SGDLS, YYNGEE. The CDR3 runs 16 residues. Germline trimming cut 6 bases from V and 9 bases from J; bases unmatched to any gene: 18. The CDR3 DNA follows: TGTGCCAGCAATATGGTGGGGACAGGCCCCTCCGGGACGCAGTATTTT. This gives the protein CASNMVGTGPSGTQYF.

DNA for the CDR3: TGTGCCAGCAGCGTAGTAGGACAGCCTGGGGCCAACGTCCTGACTTTC. It codes for CASSVVGQPGANVLTF. The chain links TRBV9 to TRBJ2-6, with D perhaps TRBD1 (6 bases). Trimming removed 0 bases from V and 2 bases from J, with 9 bases in between. The germline CDR1 and CDR2 sequences are SGDLS and YYNGEE. The CDR3 spans 16 residues.

V gene TRBV5-1 combines with J gene TRBJ2-3; 7 bases line up with TRBD2. V trimming: 7 bases; J trimming: 5 bases; junction bases outside the gene matches: 13. The CDR3 loop spans 15 amino acids. Germline V gene lookup returns CDR1 SGHRS and CDR2 YFSETQ. CDR3 region: CASANGGVTGDTQYF. The CDR3 nucleotides are TGCGCCAGCGCCAATGGGGGGGTTACGGGAGATACGCAGTATTTT.

V is TRBV5-1 and J is TRBJ2-1; TRBD2 agrees at 8 bases. CDR1 and CDR2 from the germline V gene are SGHRS and YFSETQ. The CDR3 loop spans 13 amino acids. The trim removed 4 bases at V and 7 bases at J, leaving 4 bases unmatched. CDR3 in amino acids: CASSPTGGNEQFF. The DNA for the CDR3 is TGCGCCAGCAGCCCGACGGGGGGGAATGAGCAGTTCTTC.

This chain links TRBV5-1 with TRBJ2-7; TRBD1 matches at 8 bases. CDR3 length: 14 residues. Trimming cost V 4 bases and J 4 bases; bases outside gene matches: 7. The germline V gene encodes CDR1 SGHRS and CDR2 YFSETQ. CDR3 in DNA: TGCGCCAGCAGCCCCCTGGACAGGGTATACGAGCAGTACTTC. It translates to CASSPLDRVYEQYF.

The V and J genes are TRBV30 and TRBJ1-2; 11 positions agree with TRBD1. Germline assignment: CDR1 GTSNPN and CDR2 SVGIG (reference sequence). J gave up 4 bases and V 4 bases, and 5 bases lay outside the gene matches. The CDR3 has 14 residues. The CDR3 loop reads CAWMGQGVVYGYTF. CDR3 DNA sequence: TGTGCCTGGATGGGACAGGGGGTGGTCTATGGCTACACCTTC.

The chain has TRBV18 and TRBJ2-7, with a tentative D call TRBD1 (6 bases). CDR1 is KGHSH and CDR2 is LQKENI in the germline V gene. Deletions cut 8 bases from V and 2 bases from J, with 16 bases between. CDR3 size: 14 residues. CDR3 in DNA: TGTGCCAGCCACGGGGACATAATAGCCTACGAGCAGTACTTC. This gives the protein CASHGDIIAYEQYF.

The chain is built from TRBV9 and TRBJ1-1; no clear D. V lost 0 bases and J 11 bases, leaving 14 bases between the germline ends. This CDR3 is built from 13 residues. CDR1 SGDLS and CDR2 YYNGEE come from the germline V gene. The CDR3 DNA follows: TGTGCCAGCAGCGTAGGAGGAACCGGGAAGGCTTTCTTT. The encoded protein is CASSVGGTGKAFF.